This is a list of T cell receptor beta chains from one sample in a study of cytomegalovirus exposure and HLA in healthy donors. Profiled with immunoSEQ multiplex PCR; TCRdb holds only in-frame clones, not every one. In the table there are 150,000 to 200,000 clones, 85% of which are singletons. The specimen sequenced was PBMCs. Every receptor here comes from a boy aged 2-9 years in good health and CMV-seronegative. The CDR3 runs from the conserved cysteine through the conserved F or W. A D gene is named only where the DNA matches it firmly. A row's size may be missing; if present it is once, few, many or a size class.

TGTGCCAGCAGCTCGAAATCAAGGCAGGGTACCGAGACCCAGTACTTC	CASSSKSRQGTETQYF	.	.	TRBV7-9	TRBJ2-5
TGTGCCAGCAGCGCCGATACAGGGGGCTCTGGGGCCAACGTCCTGACTTTC	CASSADTGGSGANVLTF	.	TRBD1	TRBV9	TRBJ2-6
TGCGCCAGCAGCTTGGACGGACAGGACTCCTACGAGCAGTACTTC	CASSLDGQDSYEQYF	.	TRBD1	TRBV5-1	TRBJ2-7
TGTGCCAGCAGTTACTCTCTCCCTACAGGTAGTGCCTACACCTTC	CASSYSLPTGSAYTF	.	.	TRBV6-5	TRBJ1-2
TGTGCCAGCAGCTTAGGCTTGTGGACAGGGGGCGGACTCGGATATGGCTACACCTTC	CASSLGLWTGGGLGYGYTF	.	TRBD1	TRBV7-2	TRBJ1-2
TGTGCCAGCAACGTAAACAGAGCCCCCAGCTCCTATAATTCACCCCTCCACTTT	CASNVNRAPSSYNSPLHF	.	.	TRBV5-6	TRBJ1-6
TGTGCCAGCAGTGGGGCGAAGACAGGCACCGGGGAGCTGTTTTTT	CASSGAKTGTGELFF	once	.	TRBV6-1	TRBJ2-2
TGCACCAGCAGCCCCCGGTCGGGGACTCAAACCTACGAGCAGTACTTC	CTSSPRSGTQTYEQYF	once	.	TRBV1	TRBJ2-7
TGCGCCAGCAGCCCGGAGGGGGGGGCCTGGACCGGGGAGCTGTTTTTT	CASSPEGGAWTGELFF	.	.	TRBV5-1	TRBJ2-2
TGCGCCAGCAGCGCGAGCCGGGACAGGAGGTGGCAGTACTTC	CASSASRDRRWQYF	.	TRBD1	TRBV5-1	TRBJ2-5
TGTGCCAGCAGCTTAAGGGCGGGTAACCCCGGGGAGCTGTTTTTT	CASSLRAGNPGELFF	once	.	TRBV7-6	TRBJ2-2
TGTGCCAGCAGCTTAGCGGGACTAGATTTCCAGACCCAGTACTTC	CASSLAGLDFQTQYF	.	TRBD2	TRBV7-9	TRBJ2-5
TGTGCCAGCAGCAAAGACACTCAGGGAAACAATGAGCAGTTCTTC	CASSKDTQGNNEQFF	.	.	TRBV21-1	TRBJ2-1
TGTGCCAGCAGGATCGGTAATCAGCCCCAGCATTTT	CASRIGNQPQHF	.	.	TRBV28	TRBJ1-5
TGTGCCAGCAGTGACGAAGGACAGGGACACACAGATACGCAGTATTTT	CASSDEGQGHTDTQYF	.	TRBD1	TRBV25-1	TRBJ2-3
TGTGCCACCCAGGCGGGACAGGGGAGCGCCGGGGAGCTGTTTTTT	CATQAGQGSAGELFF	.	TRBD1	TRBV6-1	TRBJ2-2
TGTGCCAGCAGTGAAAGGGGGGGTAATTCACCCCTCCACTTT	CASSERGGNSPLHF	.	.	TRBV25-1	TRBJ1-6
TGTGCCAGCAGCTTTGGGGGGACAGATACGCAGTATTTT	CASSFGGTDTQYF	.	.	TRBV7-3	TRBJ2-3
TGTGCCAGTAGTCCGCAGGCCGAGGGGGCAGATACGCAGTATTTT	CASSPQAEGADTQYF	.	.	TRBV19	TRBJ2-3
TGTGCCAGCAGTTTAAGGTTTAGGGGGCTGATGCAGTACTTC	CASSLRFRGLMQYF	.	TRBD1	TRBV28	TRBJ2-7
TGTGCCAGCACGCGGGAGTGGGGCACAGATACGCAGTATTTT	CASTREWGTDTQYF	few	TRBD2	TRBV6-1	TRBJ2-3
TGTGCCAGTAGTATACCAGGGGACAATCAGCCCCAGCATTTT	CASSIPGDNQPQHF	once	.	TRBV19	TRBJ1-5
TGCGCCAGCAGTCAATCAACAGGGATCCCCATGAACACTGAAGCTTTCTTT	CASSQSTGIPMNTEAFF	.	.	TRBV23-1	TRBJ1-1
TGTGCCAGCAGTATTTCAGGGGGGACAGATACGCAGTATTTT	CASSISGGTDTQYF	.	.	TRBV6-5	TRBJ2-3
TGTGCCAGCAGTGAAGTGGGGGGAGCGGGCTATGGCTACACCTTC	CASSEVGGAGYGYTF	.	.	TRBV2	TRBJ1-2
TGTGCCAGCAGCAGTAGCGGGAGGACAACTTCCCGCTCCTACGAGCAGTACTTC	CASSSSGRTTSRSYEQYF	.	TRBD2	TRBV7-8	TRBJ2-7
TGCGCCAGCGGGCCCGACACCGACTACAATGAGCAGTTCTTC	CASGPDTDYNEQFF	few	.	TRBV10-1	TRBJ2-1
TGTGCCTGGAGTCAGACAGGGACAGGCCTCAAAAACATTCAGTACTTC	CAWSQTGTGLKNIQYF	.	TRBD1	TRBV30	TRBJ2-4
TGTGCCACCAGCAGATCATACAGTACCGGGGAGCTGTTTTTT	CATSRSYSTGELFF	.	.	TRBV15	TRBJ2-2
TGTGCCAGCAGCCTAAGACAGACCTTCTATGGCTACACCTTC	CASSLRQTFYGYTF	.	.	TRBV28	TRBJ1-2
TGTGCCAGCAGCCTAAGGGCGGGGGGGGCGAACACCGGGGAGCTGTTTTTT	CASSLRAGGANTGELFF	.	TRBD2	TRBV7-6	TRBJ2-2
TGTGCCAGCAGCCCGGACAGGCCTACAACAAAGTTCGAGCAGTACTTC	CASSPDRPTTKFEQYF	.	TRBD1	TRBV5-6	TRBJ2-7
TGTGCCAGCAGTTCCTCCGGACAGCGATATGAAGCTTTCTTT	CASSSSGQRYEAFF	few	.	TRBV28	TRBJ1-1
TGTGCCAGCAGCTTAGTAGGGGGTTCGGTGAACACTGAAGCTTTCTTT	CASSLVGGSVNTEAFF	.	.	TRBV13	TRBJ1-1
TGTGCCAGCAGTTTAAACAGGGGGCTAGAGACCCAGTACTTC	CASSLNRGLETQYF	few	TRBD1	TRBV27	TRBJ2-5
TGTGCCAGCAGCTTAGAGCTCACCAGGTACTACAATGAGCAGTTCTTC	CASSLELTRYYNEQFF	once	.	TRBV7-7	TRBJ2-1
TGTGCTAGTGGTGGGACAGGGTTTGGCGGGGAGCTGTTTTTT	CASGGTGFGGELFF	.	TRBD1	TRBV12-5	TRBJ2-2
TGTGCCAGCAGCTTAGTCCCCGGGACTAGATCCAATGAGCAGTTCTTC	CASSLVPGTRSNEQFF	.	TRBD2	TRBV11-2	TRBJ2-1
TGTGCCAGCAGTGATGACAGAGCCTACGAGCAGTACTTC	CASSDDRAYEQYF	.	.	TRBV6-1	TRBJ2-7
TGTGCCGGACGAACAAAGTCAGGGGGCGGTGAAGCTTTCTTT	CAGRTKSGGGEAFF	.	TRBD1	TRBV2	TRBJ1-1
TGTGCCAGTAGTTCGGGACAGAGAGAACAGCCCCAGCATTTT	CASSSGQREQPQHF	.	TRBD1	TRBV19	TRBJ1-5
TGTGCCAGCAGTTACGTCCGTTCCGGGAGCCATGAGCAGTTCTTC	CASSYVRSGSHEQFF	.	.	TRBV6-5	TRBJ2-1
TGTGCCATCAGTGAGACAGGGAGCTCCTACAATGAGCAGTTCTTC	CAISETGSSYNEQFF	.	.	TRBV10-3	TRBJ2-1
TGTGCCAGCAGCTATGACAGGAACACTGAAGCTTTCTTT	CASSYDRNTEAFF	.	.	TRBV5-4	TRBJ1-1
TGCGCCAGCAGCTTGCGACAAACAGGCGGCGAGCAGTACTTC	CASSLRQTGGEQYF	.	.	TRBV5-1	TRBJ2-7
TGTGCCAGCTCCTACTTAACAAGTGGACTAGCAGCGGGAGAGACCCAGTACTTC	CASSYLTSGLAAGETQYF	.	TRBD2	TRBV18	TRBJ2-5
TGCGCCAGCAGCCCGGGACAGGGGGGATGGAACACTGAAGCTTTCTTT	CASSPGQGGWNTEAFF	.	TRBD1	TRBV5-4	TRBJ1-1
TGCGCCAGCAGCTTGGGTACGGGTTGGGACACTGAAGCTTTCTTT	CASSLGTGWDTEAFF	.	.	TRBV5-1	TRBJ1-1
TGTGCCAGCAGTGGGTCAGGGGGCCGAAATTCACCCCTCCACTTT	CASSGSGGRNSPLHF	.	TRBD1	TRBV6-1	TRBJ1-6
TGTGCCAGCAGCCATGAGCTCGAGTCCGAGCAGTACTTC	CASSHELESEQYF	.	.	TRBV14	TRBJ2-7
TGTGCCAGCAGTGAGCTGGGCCCTAATTCACCCCTCCACTTT	CASSELGPNSPLHF	.	.	TRBV25-1	TRBJ1-6
TGTGCCAGCAACCCTGACAGGGGGCAGGTAGATACGCAGTATTTT	CASNPDRGQVDTQYF	.	TRBD1	TRBV7-8	TRBJ2-3
TGTGCCAGCAGATTACAGGTCAACCAGCCCCAGCATTTT	CASRLQVNQPQHF	.	.	TRBV6-5	TRBJ1-5
TGTGCCAGCAGCTTTACAGGGGACACTGAAGCTTTCTTT	CASSFTGDTEAFF	few	TRBD1	TRBV5-4	TRBJ1-1